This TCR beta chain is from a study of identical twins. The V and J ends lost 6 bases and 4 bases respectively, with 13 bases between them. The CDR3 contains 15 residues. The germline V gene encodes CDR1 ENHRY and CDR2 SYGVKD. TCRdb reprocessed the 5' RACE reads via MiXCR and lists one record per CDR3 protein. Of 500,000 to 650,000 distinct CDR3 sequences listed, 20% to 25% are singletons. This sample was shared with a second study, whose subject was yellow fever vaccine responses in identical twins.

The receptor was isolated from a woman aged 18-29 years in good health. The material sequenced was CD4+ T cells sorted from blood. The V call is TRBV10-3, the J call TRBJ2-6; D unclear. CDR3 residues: CAIRPSSSGANVLTF. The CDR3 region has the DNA TGTGCCATCAGGCCCAGTTCCTCAGGGGCCAACGTCCTGACTTTC.